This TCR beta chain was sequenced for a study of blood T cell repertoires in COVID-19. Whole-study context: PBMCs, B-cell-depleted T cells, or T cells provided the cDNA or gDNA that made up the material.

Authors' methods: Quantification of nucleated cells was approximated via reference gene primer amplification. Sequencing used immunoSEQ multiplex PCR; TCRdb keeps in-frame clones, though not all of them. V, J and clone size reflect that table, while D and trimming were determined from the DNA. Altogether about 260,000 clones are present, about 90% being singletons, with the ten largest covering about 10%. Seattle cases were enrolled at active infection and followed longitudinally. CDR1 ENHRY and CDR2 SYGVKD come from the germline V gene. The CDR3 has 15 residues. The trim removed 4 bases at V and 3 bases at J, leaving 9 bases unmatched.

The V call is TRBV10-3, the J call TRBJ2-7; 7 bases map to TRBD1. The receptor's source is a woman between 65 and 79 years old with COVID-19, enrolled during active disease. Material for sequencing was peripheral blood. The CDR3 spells CAISGTGTDYYEQYF. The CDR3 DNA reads TGTGCCATCAGTGGGACGGGGACAGACTACTACGAGCAGTACTTC.